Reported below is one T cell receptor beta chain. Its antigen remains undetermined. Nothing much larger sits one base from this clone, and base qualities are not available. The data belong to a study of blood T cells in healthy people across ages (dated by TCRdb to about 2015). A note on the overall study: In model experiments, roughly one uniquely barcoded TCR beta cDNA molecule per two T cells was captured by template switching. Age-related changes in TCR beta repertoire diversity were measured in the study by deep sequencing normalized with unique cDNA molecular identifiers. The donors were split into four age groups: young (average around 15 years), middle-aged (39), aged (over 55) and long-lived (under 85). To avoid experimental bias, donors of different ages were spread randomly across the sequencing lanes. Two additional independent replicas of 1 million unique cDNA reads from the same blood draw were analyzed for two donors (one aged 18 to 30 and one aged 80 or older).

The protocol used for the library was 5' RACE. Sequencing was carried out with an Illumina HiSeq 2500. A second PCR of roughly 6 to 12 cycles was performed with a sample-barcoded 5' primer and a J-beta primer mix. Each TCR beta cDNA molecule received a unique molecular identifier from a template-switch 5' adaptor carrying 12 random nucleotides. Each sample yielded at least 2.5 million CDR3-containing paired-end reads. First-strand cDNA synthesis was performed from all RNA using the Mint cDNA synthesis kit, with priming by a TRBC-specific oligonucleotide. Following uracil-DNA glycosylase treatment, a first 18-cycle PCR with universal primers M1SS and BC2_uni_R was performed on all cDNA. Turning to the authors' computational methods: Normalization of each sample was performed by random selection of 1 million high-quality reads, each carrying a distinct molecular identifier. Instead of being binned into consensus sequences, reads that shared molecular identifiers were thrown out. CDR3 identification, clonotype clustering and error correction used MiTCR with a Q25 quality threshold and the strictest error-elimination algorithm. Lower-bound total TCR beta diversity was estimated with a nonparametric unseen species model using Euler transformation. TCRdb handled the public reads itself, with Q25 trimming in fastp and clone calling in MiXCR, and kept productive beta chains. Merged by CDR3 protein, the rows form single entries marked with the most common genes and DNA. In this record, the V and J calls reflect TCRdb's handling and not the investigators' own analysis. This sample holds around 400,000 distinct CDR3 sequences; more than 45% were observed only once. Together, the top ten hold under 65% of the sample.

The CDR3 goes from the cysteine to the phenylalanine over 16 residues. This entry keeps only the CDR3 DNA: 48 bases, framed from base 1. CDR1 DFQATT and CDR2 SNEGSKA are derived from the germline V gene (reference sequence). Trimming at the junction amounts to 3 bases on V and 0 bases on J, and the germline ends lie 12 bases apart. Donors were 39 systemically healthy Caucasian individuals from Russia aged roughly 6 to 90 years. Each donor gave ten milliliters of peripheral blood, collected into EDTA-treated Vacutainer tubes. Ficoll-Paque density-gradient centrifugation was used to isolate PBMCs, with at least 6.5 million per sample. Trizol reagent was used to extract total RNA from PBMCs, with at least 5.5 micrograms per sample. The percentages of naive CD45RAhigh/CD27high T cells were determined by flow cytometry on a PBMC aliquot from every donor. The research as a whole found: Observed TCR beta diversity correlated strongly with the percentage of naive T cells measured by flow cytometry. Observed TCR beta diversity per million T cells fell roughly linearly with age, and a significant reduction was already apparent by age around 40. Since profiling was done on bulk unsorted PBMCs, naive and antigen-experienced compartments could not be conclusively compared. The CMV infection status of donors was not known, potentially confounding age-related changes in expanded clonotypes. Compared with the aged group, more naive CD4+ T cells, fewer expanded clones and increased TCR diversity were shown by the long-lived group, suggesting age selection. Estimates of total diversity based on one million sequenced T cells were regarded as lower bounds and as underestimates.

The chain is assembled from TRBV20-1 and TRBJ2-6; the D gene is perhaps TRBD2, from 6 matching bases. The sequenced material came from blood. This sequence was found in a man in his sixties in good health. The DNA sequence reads TGCAGTGCTAGCCTCTGGGGGGACTCTGGGGCCAACGTCCTGACTTTC. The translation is CSASLWGDSGANVLTF.